This T cell receptor beta chain was obtained from a study of blood T cell repertoires in COVID-19. Study details: Acute-phase and convalescent COVID-19 samples originated in the United States, Italy and Spain. PBMCs, B-cell-depleted T cells, or T cells were the source of the cDNA or gDNA that made up the material.

Trimming stripped 8 bases from V and 6 bases from J, with 7 bases between. The CDR3 runs 11 residues. Per germline, CDR1 LNHDA and CDR2 SQIVND (reference sequence). Original processing notes: For nucleated cells, counts were estimated from reference gene primer amplification. TCRdb keeps only in-frame clones here, not all; method: immunoSEQ multiplex PCR. V and J calls plus clone size are reproduced from that table; the DNA served to infer D and trimming. The sample has about 400,000 clones; around 89% are singletons. The chain combines TRBV19 with TRBJ2-2; possible D gene TRBD1, 6 bases. The sample consisted of peripheral blood. The source is a man between 40 and 49 years old with acute or convalescent COVID-19. CDR3 DNA sequence: TGTGCCAGTGGGGGCCCCGGGGAGCTGTTTTTT. It specifies CASGGPGELFF. Full variable domain (rest looked up from reference TRBV19 and TRBJ2-2): DGGITQSPKYLFRKEGQNVTLSCEQNLNHDAMYWYRQDPGQGLRLIYYSQIVNDFQKGDIAEGYSVSREKKESFPLTVTSAQKNPTAFYLCASGGPGELFFGEGSRLTVL.